This TCR beta chain derives from a study of OX40 agonist ivuxolimab in advanced cancers. Study-wide background: All patients had ivuxolimab intravenously every 2 weeks at 0.01 to 10 mg/kg. Three patients, one with hepatocellular carcinoma and two with cutaneous melanoma, responded partially. Enrollees could have had prior anti-PD-1, anti-PD-L1 or anti-CTLA-4 therapy, which 40% had received.

CDR3 length: 12 amino acids. The V and J ends lost 5 bases and 7 bases, in that order; junction bases with no gene match: 2. Germline CDR1 LNHDA, CDR2 SQIVND (reference sequence). Sequencing used immunoSEQ multiplex PCR; TCRdb keeps in-frame clones, though not all of them. The sample lists approximately 69,000 clones; about 80% were seen once. The V call is TRBV19, the J call TRBJ1-2; 9 bases are shared with TRBD1. The source of this sequence is an adult with an advanced solid tumor such as melanoma, head and neck, liver or kidney cancer. Here the sequenced sample was CD4+ or CD8+ T cells sorted from blood, taken in a trial of the OX40 agonist ivuxolimab. CDR3 sequence reads: CASSWTGAGYTF. The DNA of the CDR3 is TGTGCCAGTAGTTGGACAGGGGCTGGCTACACCTTC.